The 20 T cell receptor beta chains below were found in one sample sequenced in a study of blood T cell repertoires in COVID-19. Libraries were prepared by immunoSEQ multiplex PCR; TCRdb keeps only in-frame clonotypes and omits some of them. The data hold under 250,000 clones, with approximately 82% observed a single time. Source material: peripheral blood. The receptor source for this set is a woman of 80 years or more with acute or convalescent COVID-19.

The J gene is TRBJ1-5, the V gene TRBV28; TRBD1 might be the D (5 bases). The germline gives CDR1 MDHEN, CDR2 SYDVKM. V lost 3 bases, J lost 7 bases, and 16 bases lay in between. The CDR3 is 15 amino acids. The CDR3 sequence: CASSFGGVKGQPQHF. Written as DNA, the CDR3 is TGTGCCAGCAGTTTCGGCGGGGTTAAGGGGCAGCCCCAGCATTTT. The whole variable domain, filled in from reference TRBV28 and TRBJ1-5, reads DVKVTQSSRYLVKRTGEKVFLECVQDMDHENMFWYRQDPGLGLRLIYFSYDVKMKEKGDIPEGYSVSREKKERFSLILESASTNQTSMYLCASSFGGVKGQPQHFGDGTRLSIL.

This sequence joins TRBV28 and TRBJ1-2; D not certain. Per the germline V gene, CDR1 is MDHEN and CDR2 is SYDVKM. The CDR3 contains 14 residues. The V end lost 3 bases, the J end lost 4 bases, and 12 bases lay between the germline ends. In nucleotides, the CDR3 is TGTGCCAGCAGTTTGAATCTGGTGGCCTATGGCTACACCTTC. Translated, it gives CASSLNLVAYGYTF.

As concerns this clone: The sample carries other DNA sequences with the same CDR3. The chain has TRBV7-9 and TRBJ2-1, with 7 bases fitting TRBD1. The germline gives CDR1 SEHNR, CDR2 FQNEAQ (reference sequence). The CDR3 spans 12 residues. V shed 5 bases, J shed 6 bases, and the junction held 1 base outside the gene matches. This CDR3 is CASSPGGNEQFF. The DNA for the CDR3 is TGTGCCAGCAGCCCAGGGGGCAATGAGCAGTTCTTC.

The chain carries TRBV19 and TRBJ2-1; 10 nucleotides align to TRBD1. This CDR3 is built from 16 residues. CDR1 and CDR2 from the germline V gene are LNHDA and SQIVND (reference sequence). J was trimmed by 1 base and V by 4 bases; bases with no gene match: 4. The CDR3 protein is CASSRQGARSYNEQFF. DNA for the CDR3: TGTGCCAGTAGTAGACAGGGGGCGCGTTCCTACAATGAGCAGTTCTTC.

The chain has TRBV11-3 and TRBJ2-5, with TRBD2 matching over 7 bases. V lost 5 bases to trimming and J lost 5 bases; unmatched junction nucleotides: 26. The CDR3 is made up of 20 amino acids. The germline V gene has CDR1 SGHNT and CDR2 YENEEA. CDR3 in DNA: TGTGCCAGCAGCCCGATCCCCAGGGAGCGGGGCCCGCCCTCGGGGGAGACCCAGTACTTC. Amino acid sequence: CASSPIPRERGPPSGETQYF. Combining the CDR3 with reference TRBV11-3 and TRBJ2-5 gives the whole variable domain EAGVVQSPRYKIIEKKQPVAFWCNPISGHNTLYWYLQNLGQGPELLIRYENEEAVDDSQLPKDRFSAERLKGVDSTLKIQPAELGDSAVYLCASSPIPRERGPPSGETQYFGPGTRLLVL.

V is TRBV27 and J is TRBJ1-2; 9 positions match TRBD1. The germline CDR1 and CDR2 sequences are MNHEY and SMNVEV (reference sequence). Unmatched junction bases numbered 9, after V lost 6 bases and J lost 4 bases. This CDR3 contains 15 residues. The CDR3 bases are TGTGCCAGCAGAGTACAGGGGGCTCGCGGCTATGGCTACACCTTC. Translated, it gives CASRVQGARGYGYTF.

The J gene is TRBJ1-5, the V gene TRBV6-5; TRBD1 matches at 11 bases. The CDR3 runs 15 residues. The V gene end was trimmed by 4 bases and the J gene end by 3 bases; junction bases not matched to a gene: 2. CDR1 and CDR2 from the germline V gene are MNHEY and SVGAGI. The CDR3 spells CASSSDRGHNQPQHF. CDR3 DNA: TGTGCCAGCAGTTCGGACAGGGGGCACAATCAGCCCCAGCATTTT.

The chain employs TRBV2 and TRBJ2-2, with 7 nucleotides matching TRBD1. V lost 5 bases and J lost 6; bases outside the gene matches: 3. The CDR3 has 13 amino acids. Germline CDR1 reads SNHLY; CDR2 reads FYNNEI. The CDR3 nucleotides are TGTGCCAGCAGTTACAGGGGTTCCGGGGAGCTGTTTTTT. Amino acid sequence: CASSYRGSGELFF. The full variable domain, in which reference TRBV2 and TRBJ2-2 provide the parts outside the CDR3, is EPEVTQTPSHQVTQMGQEVILRCVPISNHLYFYWYRQILGQKVEFLVSFYNNEISEKSEIFDDQFSVERPDGSNFTLKIRSTKLEDSAMYFCASSYRGSGELFFGEGSRLTVL.

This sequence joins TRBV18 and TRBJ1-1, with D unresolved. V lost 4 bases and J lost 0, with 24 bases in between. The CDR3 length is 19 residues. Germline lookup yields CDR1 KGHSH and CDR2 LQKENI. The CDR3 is CASSRPTRGPETLNTEAFF. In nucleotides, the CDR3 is TGTGCCAGCTCACGACCGACACGAGGGCCTGAAACTTTGAACACTGAAGCTTTCTTT.

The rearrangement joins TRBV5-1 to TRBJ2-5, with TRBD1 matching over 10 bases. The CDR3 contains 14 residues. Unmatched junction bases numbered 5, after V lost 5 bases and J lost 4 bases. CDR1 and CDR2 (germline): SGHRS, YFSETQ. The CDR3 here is CASRKDRGRETQYF. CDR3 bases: TGCGCCAGCAGAAAAGACAGGGGGCGAGAGACCCAGTACTTC.

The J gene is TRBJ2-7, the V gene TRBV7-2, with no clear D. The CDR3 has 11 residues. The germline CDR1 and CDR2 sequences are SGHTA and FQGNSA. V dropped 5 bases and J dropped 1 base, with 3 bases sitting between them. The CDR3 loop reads CASSRSYEQYF. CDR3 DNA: TGTGCCAGCAGCCGTTCCTACGAGCAGTACTTC.

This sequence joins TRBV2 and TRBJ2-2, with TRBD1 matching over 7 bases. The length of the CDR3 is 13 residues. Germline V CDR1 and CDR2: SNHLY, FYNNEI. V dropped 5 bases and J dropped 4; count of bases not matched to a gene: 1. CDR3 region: CASSYRGTGELFF. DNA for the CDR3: TGTGCCAGCAGTTACAGGGGCACCGGGGAGCTGTTTTTT.

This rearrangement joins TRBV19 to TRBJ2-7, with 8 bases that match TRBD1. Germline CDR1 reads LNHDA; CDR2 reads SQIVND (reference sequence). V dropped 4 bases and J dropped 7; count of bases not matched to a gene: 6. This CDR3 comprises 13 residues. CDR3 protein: CASSTQGAGEQYF. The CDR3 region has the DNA TGTGCCAGTAGTACCCAGGGGGCAGGGGAGCAGTACTTC.

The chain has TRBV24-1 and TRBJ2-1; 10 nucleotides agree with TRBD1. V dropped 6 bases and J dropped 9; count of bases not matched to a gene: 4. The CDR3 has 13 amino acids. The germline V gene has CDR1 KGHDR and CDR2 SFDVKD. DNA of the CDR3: TGTGCCACCAGTCGACAGGGGGCCGGTGAGCAGTTCTTC. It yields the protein CATSRQGAGEQFF.

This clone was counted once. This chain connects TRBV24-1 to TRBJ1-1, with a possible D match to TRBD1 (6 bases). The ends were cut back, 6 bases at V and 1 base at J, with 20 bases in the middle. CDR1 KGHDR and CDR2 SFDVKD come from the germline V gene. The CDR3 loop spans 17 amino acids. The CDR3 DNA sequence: TGTGCCACCAGTAGGACAGCCCCCCAAGTGAAGAACACTGAAGCTTTCTTT. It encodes CATSRTAPQVKNTEAFF.

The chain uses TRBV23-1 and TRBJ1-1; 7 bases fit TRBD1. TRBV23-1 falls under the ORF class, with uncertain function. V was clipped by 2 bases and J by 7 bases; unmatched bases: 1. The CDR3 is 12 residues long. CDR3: CASSQGDSEAFF. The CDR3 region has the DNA TGCGCCAGCAGTCAAGGGGACAGTGAAGCTTTCTTT.

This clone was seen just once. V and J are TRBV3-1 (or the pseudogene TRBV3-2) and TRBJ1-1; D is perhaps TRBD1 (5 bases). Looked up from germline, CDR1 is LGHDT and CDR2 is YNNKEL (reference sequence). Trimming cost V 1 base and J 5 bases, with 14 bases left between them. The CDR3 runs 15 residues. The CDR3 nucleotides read TGTGCCAGCAGCCAAGTCGGGGCGGGGGAAACTGAAGCTTTCTTT. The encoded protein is CASSQVGAGETEAFF.

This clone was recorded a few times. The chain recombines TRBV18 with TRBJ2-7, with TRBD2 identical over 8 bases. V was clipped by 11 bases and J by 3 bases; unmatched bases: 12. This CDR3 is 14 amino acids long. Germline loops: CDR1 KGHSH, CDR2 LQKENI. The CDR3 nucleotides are TGTGCCGGAAGGGCTAGCGGGCAATACTACGAGCAGTACTTC. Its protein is CAGRASGQYYEQYF.

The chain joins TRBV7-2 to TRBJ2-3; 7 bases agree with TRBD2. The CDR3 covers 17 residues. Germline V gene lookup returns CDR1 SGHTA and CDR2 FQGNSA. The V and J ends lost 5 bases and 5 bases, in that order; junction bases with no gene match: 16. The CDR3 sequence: CASSRAWLAAMRDTQYF. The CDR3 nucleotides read TGTGCCAGCAGCCGTGCGTGGCTAGCGGCAATGAGAGATACGCAGTATTTT.

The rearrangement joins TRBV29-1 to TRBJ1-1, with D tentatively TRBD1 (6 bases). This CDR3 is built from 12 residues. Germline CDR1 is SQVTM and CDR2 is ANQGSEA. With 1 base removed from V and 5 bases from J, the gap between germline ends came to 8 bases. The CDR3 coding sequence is TGCAGCGTTGAAGTTAGGGGGACTGAAGCTTTCTTT. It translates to CSVEVRGTEAFF.